These 13 T cell receptor beta chains share one sample of origin, sequenced in a study of CD8 T cells in ankylosing spondylitis. TCRdb analysed the 5' RACE reads with MiXCR anew, one entry per CDR3 protein. The data show approximately 300,000 distinct CDR3 sequences, with over 15% seen just once and roughly 8% held by the top ten. Sequencing input: blood, either unsorted or a sorted T cell fraction (not recorded which). The receptor source for this set is a male donor with ankylosing spondylitis or in good health (not recorded which).

This clonotype was seen only a few times. The chain is built from TRBV5-1 and TRBJ2-1; D ambiguous. Looked up from germline, CDR1 is SGHRS and CDR2 is YFSETQ. Deletions cut 0 bases from V and 6 bases from J, with 13 bases between. This CDR3 has 15 residues. In nucleotides, the CDR3 is TGCGCCAGCAGCTTGGAAGGGATCACCTCCAATGAGCAGTTCTTC. Its protein is CASSLEGITSNEQFF. The variable domain in full, completed from reference TRBV5-1 and TRBJ2-1, reads KAGVTQTPRYLIKTRGQQVTLSCSPISGHRSVSWYQQTPGQGLQFLFEYFSETQRNKGNFPGRFSGRQFSNSRSEMNVSTLELGDSALYLCASSLEGITSNEQFFGPGTRLTVL.

This clonotype was observed many times. The conserved phenylalanine or tryptophan normally closing the CDR3 is absent here, so this likely arose from a read error. The DNA is left out, because the CDR3 cannot be placed on it with certainty; the CDR3 is given as TCRdb lists it. The V call is TRBV29-1, the J call TRBJ2-1; whether TRBD2, the table's D call, matches the DNA was not checked. Looked up from germline, CDR1 is SQVTM and CDR2 is ANQGSEA. The CDR3 length is 10 residues, termini included. This CDR3 reads CSVGGESQVI.

This clonotype was seen ten or more times. Mismatch with germline at one junction end may stem from a read error. The V call is TRBV5-1, the J call TRBJ1-1, with D hard to call. Germline CDR1 SGHRS, CDR2 YFSETQ. The CDR3 is 13 residues long. For the CDR3, the DNA is TGTGCCAGCAGTCCAGACATGAACACTGAAGCTTTCTTT. It specifies CASSPDMNTEAFF.

The rearrangement uses TRBV12-3 or TRBV12-4 and TRBJ1-1; D is uncertain. The V end lost 5 bases, the J end lost 5 bases, and 6 bases lay between the germline ends. The CDR3 totals 11 residues. The CDR3 nucleotides are TGTGCCAGCAGTCTTCAGACTGAAGCTTTCTTT. Translated, it gives CASSLQTEAFF.

This clonotype was counted only a few times. J is TRBJ2-5 and V is TRBV18, with D tentatively TRBD1 (5 bases). Trimming removed 4 bases from V and 2 bases from J, with 8 bases in between. Germline CDR1 and CDR2: KGHSH and LQKENI. There are 13 residues in the CDR3. CDR3: CASSRRQQETQYF. CDR3 in DNA: TGTGCCAGCTCACGCCGACAGCAAGAGACCCAGTACTTC. Together with reference TRBV18 and TRBJ2-5, the CDR3 gives the full variable domain: NAGVMQNPRHLVRRRGQEARLRCSPMKGHSHVYWYRQLPEEGLKFMVYLQKENIIDESGMPKERFSAEFPKEGPSILRIQQVVRGDSAAYFCASSRRQQETQYFGPGTRLLVL.

This clonotype turned up a few times. This chain connects TRBV5-1 to TRBJ1-6; possible D gene TRBD1, 5 bases. CDR1 SGHRS and CDR2 YFSETQ come from the germline V gene. The CDR3 length is 14 residues. V dropped 0 bases and J dropped 6 bases, with 7 bases sitting between them. The CDR3 coding sequence is TGCGCCAGCAGCTTGGACAGGCTTAATTCACCCCTCCACTTT. Translating gives CASSLDRLNSPLHF.

The chain has TRBV20-1 and TRBJ2-1, with a possible D match to TRBD2 (5 bases). The germline V gene has CDR1 DFQATT and CDR2 SNEGSKA (reference sequence). This CDR3 has 13 residues. Trimming removed 3 bases at V and 5 bases at J, with 11 bases between. As DNA, the CDR3 is TGCAGTGCTAGTCAAACAGCGGACAATGAGCAGTTCTTC. Amino acid sequence: CSASQTADNEQFF.

This clonotype was observed many times. This rearrangement joins TRBV20-1 to TRBJ2-1, with 11 bases fitting TRBD2. The V gene's germline CDR1 is DFQATT and CDR2 SNEGSKA (reference sequence). The CDR3 length is 13 residues. Trimming took 6 bases from V and 6 from J; bases not matched to a gene: 4. The CDR3 is CSATLAGANEQFF. CDR3 sequence (DNA): TGCAGTGCCACACTAGCGGGAGCCAATGAGCAGTTCTTC.

This rearrangement joins TRBV20-1 to TRBJ2-1; either TRBD1 or TRBD2 may fit D (5 bases each). Trimming removed 3 bases from V and 0 bases from J, with 15 bases in between. Germline loops: CDR1 DFQATT, CDR2 SNEGSKA (reference sequence). CDR3 size: 16 residues. In DNA, the CDR3 is TGCAGTGCTAGTCACCTTGAGAGGGGCTCCTACAATGAGCAGTTCTTC. This sequence encodes CSASHLERGSYNEQFF.

This clonotype came up a few times. This chain links TRBV3-1 with TRBJ2-5, with 7 bases fitting TRBD1. With 4 bases clipped from V and 5 bases from J, the junction kept 10 bases outside the gene matches. This CDR3 region has 15 residues. CDR1 and CDR2 from the germline V gene are LGHDT and YNNKEL (reference sequence). CDR3 sequence reads: CASSRAGGSGETQYF. The CDR3 DNA reads as TGTGCCAGCAGCCGGGCAGGGGGTTCGGGTGAGACCCAGTACTTC.

In nucleotides, the CDR3 is TGCGCCAGCAGCCCCACCGGGACAGGGGGCAATGAGCAGTTCTTC. Protein product: CASSPTGTGGNEQFF. The chain recombines TRBV5-1 with TRBJ2-1; the match to TRBD1 covers 11 bases. CDR1 and CDR2 (germline): SGHRS, YFSETQ. V gave up 4 bases and J gave up 6 bases; unmatched junction bases: 6. The CDR3 is 15 amino acids.

The chain joins TRBV20-1 to TRBJ2-2; tentative D call: TRBD2 (5 bases). The CDR3 has 12 residues. The ends were cut back, 4 bases at V and 6 bases at J, with 9 bases in the middle. Germline V gene lookup returns CDR1 DFQATT and CDR2 SNEGSKA (reference sequence). This chain's CDR3 is CSAITGSGELFF. DNA of the CDR3: TGCAGTGCTATAACGGGGTCCGGGGAGCTGTTTTTT.

The rearrangement links TRBV28 to TRBJ2-5; tentatively, D is TRBD1 (6 bases). This CDR3 comprises 15 residues. Trimming took off 8 bases at V and 5 bases at J, with 21 bases between the two ends. Per the germline V gene, CDR1 is MDHEN and CDR2 is SYDVKM. CDR3 sequence: CASVEPGQITETQYF. In nucleotides, the CDR3 is TGTGCCAGCGTGGAACCGGGACAAATTACGGAGACCCAGTACTTC.